In this sample, the clone carrying this T cell receptor beta chain turned up a few times. Its specificity is not known. The study based diagnoses on clinical symptoms, serum thyroxine and TRAb, thyroid ultrasound and orbital computed tomography. This entry comes from a study of T cells in Graves' hyperthyroidism and ophthalmopathy. Study summary: Blood was drawn when the patient was first diagnosed and still untreated. Overall study results and limits: Ophthalmopathy was distinguished from stable hyperthyroidism by 13 V-J signatures.

Regions amplified from RNA transcripts were the TCR beta CDR3 regions. When the TCR CDR3 underwent first-round RT-PCR, the HTBI primer set was used. TCRdb passed the multiplex PCR reads through MiXCR, listing each CDR3 protein once. The table includes around 600,000 distinct CDR3 sequences, more than 15% detected once. Sequencing input: blood. This TCR came from a woman between 40 and 50 years old with Graves' ophthalmopathy.

The CDR3 loop reads CASIRQGSGELFF. In nucleotides, the CDR3 is TGTGCCAGCATCAGACAGGGTTCCGGGGAGCTGTTTTTT. J is TRBJ2-2 and V is TRBV28, with 7 bases fitting TRBD1. CDR1 is MDHEN, CDR2 SYDVKM, per germline. CDR3 size: 13 residues. J gave up 6 bases and V 7 bases, and 5 bases lay outside the gene matches.